This T cell receptor beta chain was observed in a study of shared clonotypes between healthy human individuals. Study conclusions and caveats: Compared with clonotypes that all four donors shared, non-shared clonotypes had lower generation probabilities. For sorted subsets, rarefaction showed incomplete sequencing despite large depth.

The donors, healthy adults who were HIV-negative, had experienced no recent acute infections or vaccinations. This CDR3 has 15 amino acids. CDR1 and CDR2 from the germline V gene are SGHVT and SQSDAQ. V was pared by 9 bases and J by 0 bases, with 18 bases between. Comments on this clone: The antigen is unknown.

The DNA input per sorted-subset replicate PCR was around 200 ng, corresponding to 25,000 to 35,000 T cell genomes. Data came from immunoSEQ multiplex PCR; TCRdb stores just in-frame clones and leaves some out. The top ten hold approximately 1.1% of the sample, which has over a million clones, more than 95% seen once. The clonotype comes from a man aged 25 to 40 in good health. The chain recombines TRBV7-4 with TRBJ2-7; D possibly corresponds to TRBD1 (5 bases). The specimen sequenced was naive CD4+ T cells sorted from blood. Subset noted: CD45RA+ positively selected. The CDR3 protein is CARRKLTASSYEQYF. The CDR3 nucleotides are TGTGCCAGACGTAAATTGACAGCAAGCTCCTACGAGCAGTACTTC.